The present T cell receptor beta chain was sequenced within a study of T cells in Graves' hyperthyroidism and ophthalmopathy. Germline assignment: CDR1 SQVTM and CDR2 ANQGSEA. This CDR3 is built from 14 residues. The junction had 6 bases not matched to a gene; V was cut back by 6 bases and J by 0 bases. Authors of the study amplified TCR beta CDR3 regions from RNA transcripts. HTBI primers drove first-round RT-PCR of the TCR CDR3. Each CDR3 protein is one row after TCRdb ran MiXCR on the multiplex PCR reads. The sample consists of about 360,000 distinct CDR3 sequences, 15% to 18% of them appearing once. This clonotype showed up many times. Sample collection date corresponds to first hyperthyroidism diagnosis, prior to any ophthalmopathy symptoms. The PBMCs studied were ones that came from about 10 ml fresh peripheral blood.

The material sequenced was blood. The sequence came from a woman younger than 35 with Graves' hyperthyroidism that later progressed to Graves' ophthalmopathy. The chain carries TRBV29-1 and TRBJ2-3; 7 nucleotides agree with TRBD2. The CDR3 nucleotides read TGCAGCGTCGACAGCGGGGATAGCACAGATACGCAGTATTTT. Translation gives CSVDSGDSTDTQYF.